This is a list of T cell receptor beta chains from one sample in a study of T-cell memory formation after mild COVID-19. One entry per CDR3 protein results from TCRdb running MiXCR on the 5' RACE reads. The table includes around 340,000 distinct CDR3 sequences, roughly 13% detected once. Sequencing input: PBMCs or a T cell subset sorted from them (not recorded which). Receptor source: a man aged 18 to 29 who had mild COVID-19 (a few samples of this study predate the infection). Cell type and time point are not known. Both conserved end residues are part of each CDR3. D genes are given only for firm matches. Where a row states a size, it is once, few, many or the class of an expanded clone; other rows omit it.

TRBV29-1	NA	TRBD2	TRBJ2-3	TGCAGCGTCAAAGGGGTGCGGGGGGGCAGCACAGATACGCAGTATTTT	CSVKGVRGGSTDTQYF
TRBV4-3	NA	NA	TRBJ2-7	TGCGCCAGCAGCGGGCGACAGCTAAGCTACGAGCAGTACTTC	CASSGRQLSYEQYF
TRBV5-1	many	NA	TRBJ2-2	TGCGCCAGCAGTAGCGAGGGTTCCGGGGAGCTGTTTTTT	CASSSEGSGELFF
TRBV7-2	NA	NA	TRBJ1-6	TGTGCCAGCAGCTTAAACCCCTCGGGGGCAGGCTCACCCCTCCACTTT	CASSLNPSGAGSPLHF
TRBV5-1	NA	NA	TRBJ1-5	TGCGCCAGCAGCTTGGAAGGGATTCGGAGTCAGCCCCAGCATTTT	CASSLEGIRSQPQHF
TRBV4-1	NA	NA	TRBJ2-1	TGCGCCAGCAGCCATCCCCCACGGAGCTCCTACAATGAGCAGTTCTTC	CASSHPPRSSYNEQFF
TRBV18	NA	NA	TRBJ1-5	TGTGCCAGCTCACTGAGTTTGGACGTCGATAGCAATCAGCCCCAGCATTTT	CASSLSLDVDSNQPQHF
TRBV7-2	NA	NA	TRBJ2-5	TGTGCCAGCAGCCTGGACACCATGGGGACCCAGTACTTC	CASSLDTMGTQYF
TRBV5-1	NA	TRBD2	TRBJ2-7	TGCGCCAGCAGTTGGACTAGCGGGGCCAGGAGCTCCTACGAGCAGTACTTC	CASSWTSGARSSYEQYF
TRBV6-5	few	TRBD1	TRBJ2-1	TGTGCCAGCAGGGGACAGGGGAAAGTAAATGAGCAGTTCTTC	CASRGQGKVNEQFF
TRBV20-1	few	NA	TRBJ2-5	TGCAGTGCTAGGTGGGGGCTTTTCGAGACCCAGTACTTC	CSARWGLFETQYF
TRBV12-3/TRBV12-4	many	TRBD2	TRBJ2-3	TGTGCCAGCAGTCCCGGACTAGCGGGGGCATCTAGCACAGATACGCAGTATTTT	CASSPGLAGASSTDTQYF
TRBV6-2/TRBV6-3	NA	NA	TRBJ2-2	TGTGCCAGCAGTTATTTAGGGAGCTCCGGGGAGCTGTTTTTT	CASSYLGSSGELFF
TRBV7-2	few	NA	TRBJ2-6	TGTGCCAGCACCCCTCCACCGGGGTCCCGCTCTGGGGCCAACGTCCTGACTTTC	CASTPPPGSRSGANVLTF
TRBV20-1	NA	NA	TRBJ2-3	TGCAGTGAAACGGACATGACAGATACGCAGTATTTT	CSETDMTDTQYF
TRBV20-1	few	NA	TRBJ1-2	TGCAGTGGACTCCCTCGGGGGTTTGTTAACTATGGCTACACCTTC	CSGLPRGFVNYGYTF
TRBV10-3	many	TRBD2	TRBJ2-7	TGTGCCATCAGTGGGACGCCCGGAGCGGGGGAATTTGCCTACGAGCAGTACTTC	CAISGTPGAGEFAYEQYF
TRBV5-6	many	TRBD2	TRBJ2-1	TGTGCCAGCAGTTTGACTAGCGGGGGTTCCTACAATGAGCAGTTCTTC	CASSLTSGGSYNEQFF
TRBV4-3	few	TRBD1	TRBJ2-1	TGCGCCAGCAGCCAAGCTGAACAGGGGCGGAATGAGCAGTTCTTC	CASSQAEQGRNEQFF
TRBV7-2	few	NA	TRBJ2-2	TGTGCCAGCGGGGGTTACACCGGGGAGCTGTTTTTT	CASGGYTGELFF
TRBV3-1	many	NA	TRBJ2-1	TGTGCCAGCAGCCAATTCCTGGGAGTCGAGCAGTTCTTC	CASSQFLGVEQFF
TRBV6-5	NA	TRBD2	TRBJ2-5	TGTGCCAGCAGTTACGAGCGGGGGCCCAGATACTTC	CASSYERGPRYF
TRBV20-1	many	NA	TRBJ1-1	TGCAGTGCTAGGACCTTGGGGGGAGGGAACACTGAAGCTTTCTTT	CSARTLGGGNTEAFF
TRBV29-1	NA	TRBD1	TRBJ2-7	TGCAGCGCTTTGGGACAGGCCTACGAGCAGTACTTC	CSALGQAYEQYF
TRBV28	NA	NA	TRBJ1-2	TGTGCCAGCCTCAGGGGCGACTATGGCTACACCTTC	CASLRGDYGYTF
TRBV20-1	few	TRBD1	TRBJ1-2	TGCAGTGCTCCCCCCAGGGACAGCTCCTATGGCTACACCTTC	CSAPPRDSSYGYTF
TRBV12-3/TRBV12-4	many	NA	TRBJ2-2	TGTGCCAGCAGTTTTCGCCAGGCCGGCGGGGAGCTGTTTTTT	CASSFRQAGGELFF
TRBV6-2/TRBV6-3	few	TRBD2	TRBJ2-3	TGTGCCAGCAGGGAGGGTAGCGGGGGGGCGGCAGATACGCAGTATTTT	CASREGSGGAADTQYF
TRBV5-1	many	NA	TRBJ2-7	TGCGCCAGCAGCTTGGGGGAGATTATCTACGAGCAGTACTTC	CASSLGEIIYEQYF